This T cell receptor beta chain stems from a study of T cells after somatic rescue of genetic block. This clone is large by share. Clones were read by immunoSEQ multiplex PCR, and TCRdb kept only the in-frame ones, dropping some. The sample holds 7,300 or so clones; about 80% are singletons and the top ten take approximately 24%. CDR3 size: 13 residues. Germline lookup yields CDR1 SNHLY and CDR2 FYNNEI. V was pared by 8 bases and J by 4 bases, with 12 bases between. V is TRBV2 and J is TRBJ2-1; D possibly corresponds to TRBD2 (6 bases). Sequencing input: peripheral blood mononuclear cells (PBMCs). The sequence derives from a boy between 10 and 17 years old. CDR3: CASGGTEYNEQFF. DNA of the CDR3: TGTGCCAGCGGGGGGACCGAATACAATGAGCAGTTCTTC.